This entry concerns a single TCR beta chain. Antigen unknown. The data originate from a study of cytomegalovirus exposure and HLA in healthy donors. The PCR ran on 60 Vbeta and 13 Jbeta primers. Libraries were prepared by immunoSEQ multiplex PCR; TCRdb keeps only in-frame clonotypes and omits some of them. The sample shows a few hundred thousand clones, about nine tenths of them seen only once. Findings and limits, study-wide: Later analysis identified about 18,000 TCR beta sequences associated with HLA alleles, using a false discovery rate threshold of 0.05.

Specimen: PBMCs. This clonotype was sampled from a girl aged 2 to 10 in good health and CMV-seronegative.

Here the CDR3 DNA reads TGTGCCAGCAGTGAAGCGCTTGGAGATAATCAGCCCCAGCATTTT. This sequence encodes CASSEALGDNQPQHF. The chain uses TRBV6-1 and TRBJ1-5, with D hard to call. The ends were cut back, 0 bases at V and 4 bases at J, with 10 bases in the middle. This CDR3 has 15 amino acids. Germline loops: CDR1 MNHNS, CDR2 SASEGT.